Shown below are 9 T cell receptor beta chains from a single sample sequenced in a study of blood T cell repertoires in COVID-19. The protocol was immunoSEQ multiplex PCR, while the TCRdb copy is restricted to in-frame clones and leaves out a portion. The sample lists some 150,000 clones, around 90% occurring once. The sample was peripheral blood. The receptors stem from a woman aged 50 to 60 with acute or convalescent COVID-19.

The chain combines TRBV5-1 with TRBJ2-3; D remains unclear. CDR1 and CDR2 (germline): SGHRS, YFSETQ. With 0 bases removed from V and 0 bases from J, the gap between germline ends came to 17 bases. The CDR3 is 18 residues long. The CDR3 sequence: CASSLEPPKPTSTDTQYF. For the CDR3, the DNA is TGCGCCAGCAGCTTGGAACCCCCCAAGCCAACTAGCACAGATACGCAGTATTTT.

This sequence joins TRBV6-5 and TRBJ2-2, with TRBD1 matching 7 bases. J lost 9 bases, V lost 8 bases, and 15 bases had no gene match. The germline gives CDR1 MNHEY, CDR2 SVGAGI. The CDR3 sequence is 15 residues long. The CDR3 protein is CASAAPGQVYRELFF. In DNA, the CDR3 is TGTGCCAGCGCAGCCCCAGGACAGGTGTACCGGGAGCTGTTTTTT.

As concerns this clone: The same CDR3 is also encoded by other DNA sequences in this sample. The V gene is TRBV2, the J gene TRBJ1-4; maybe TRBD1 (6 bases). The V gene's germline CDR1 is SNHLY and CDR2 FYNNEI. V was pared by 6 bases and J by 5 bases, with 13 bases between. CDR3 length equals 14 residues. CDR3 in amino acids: CASRVGGANEKLFF. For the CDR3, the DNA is TGTGCCAGCAGGGTAGGGGGAGCGAATGAAAAACTGTTTTTT. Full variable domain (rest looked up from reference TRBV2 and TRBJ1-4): EPEVTQTPSHQVTQMGQEVILRCVPISNHLYFYWYRQILGQKVEFLVSFYNNEISEKSEIFDDQFSVERPDGSNFTLKIRSTKLEDSAMYFCASRVGGANEKLFFGSGTQLSVL.

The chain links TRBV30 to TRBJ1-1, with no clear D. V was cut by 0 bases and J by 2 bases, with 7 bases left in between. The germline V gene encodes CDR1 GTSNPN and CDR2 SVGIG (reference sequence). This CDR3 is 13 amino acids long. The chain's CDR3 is CAWSVWPNTEAFF. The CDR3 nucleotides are TGTGCCTGGAGTGTTTGGCCTAACACTGAAGCTTTCTTT. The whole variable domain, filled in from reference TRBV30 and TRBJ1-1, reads SQTIHQWPATLVQPVGSPLSLECTVEGTSNPNLYWYRQAAGRGLQLLFYSVGIGQISSEVPQNLSASRPQDRQFILSSKKLLLSDSGFYLCAWSVWPNTEAFFGQGTRLTVV.

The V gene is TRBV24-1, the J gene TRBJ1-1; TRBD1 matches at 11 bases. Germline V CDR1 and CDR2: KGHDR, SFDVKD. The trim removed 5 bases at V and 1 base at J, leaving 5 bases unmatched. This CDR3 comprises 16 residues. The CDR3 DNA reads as TGTGCCACCAGTGGTAGGACAGGGGGCGGGAACACTGAAGCTTTCTTT. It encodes CATSGRTGGGNTEAFF.

CDR3 sequence reads: CASSKVAGITDTQYF. In DNA, the CDR3 is TGTGCCAGCAGCAAAGTAGCGGGGATAACAGATACGCAGTATTTT. The chain couples TRBV7-9 to TRBJ2-3; 8 positions match TRBD2. After removal of 5 bases from V and 3 bases from J, the junction contained 7 bases not matched to a gene. Germline V lookup: CDR1 SEHNR, CDR2 FQNEAQ (reference sequence). The CDR3 extends over 15 amino acids.

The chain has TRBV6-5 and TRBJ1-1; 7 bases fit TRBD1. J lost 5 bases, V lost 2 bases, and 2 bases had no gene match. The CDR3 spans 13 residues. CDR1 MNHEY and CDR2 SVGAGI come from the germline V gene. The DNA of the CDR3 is TGTGCCAGCAGTTACCTACAGGGGACTGAAGCTTTCTTT. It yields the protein CASSYLQGTEAFF.

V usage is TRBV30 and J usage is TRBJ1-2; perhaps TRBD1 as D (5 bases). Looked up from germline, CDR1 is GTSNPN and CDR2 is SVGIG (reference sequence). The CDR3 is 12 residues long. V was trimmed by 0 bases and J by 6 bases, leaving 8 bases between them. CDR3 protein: CAWSVQADGYTF. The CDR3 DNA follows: TGTGCCTGGAGTGTACAGGCAGATGGCTACACCTTC.

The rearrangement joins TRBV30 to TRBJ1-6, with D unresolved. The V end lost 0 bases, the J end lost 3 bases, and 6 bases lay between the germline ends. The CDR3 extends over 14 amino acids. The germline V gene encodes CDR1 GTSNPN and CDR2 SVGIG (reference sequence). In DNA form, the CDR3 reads TGTGCCTGGAGTGTGGGGAGCTATAATTCACCCCTCCACTTT. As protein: CAWSVGSYNSPLHF.